Following are 6 T cell receptor beta chains from one sample sequenced in a study of T cells in Graves' hyperthyroidism and ophthalmopathy (dated by TCRdb to between 2018 and 2020). The library came from multiplex PCR. TCRdb lists the instrument as Illumina HiSeq 2000. The TCR beta CDR3 regions were amplified from the RNA transcripts. The first round of RT-PCR for the TCR CDR3 was performed with the HTBI primer set and the Qiagen OneStep RT-PCR kit. Through fastp at Q25 and MiXCR, TCRdb rebuilt clones from the public reads, retaining in-frame beta chains. For every CDR3 protein sequence, its rows merge into one entry that carries the most common genes and DNA. The sample data list about 560,000 distinct CDR3 sequences, and approximately 15% of these were observed just once. The ten largest clones take up around 18% of the sample. The sample consisted of blood. The receptor set was obtained from a young woman with Graves' hyperthyroidism.

The V and J genes are TRBV2 and TRBJ1-6; D is undetermined. The CDR3 is made up of 12 amino acids. In germline, CDR1 is SNHLY, CDR2 FYNNEI. Deletions cut 6 bases from V and 5 bases from J, with 5 bases between. CDR3 protein: CASREDNSPLHF. DNA of the CDR3: TGTGCCAGCAGGGAGGATAATTCACCCCTCCACTTT.

The chain uses TRBV10-3 and TRBJ2-5; 13 bases fit TRBD2. Per germline, CDR1 ENHRY and CDR2 SYGVKD. This CDR3 has 16 residues. Trimming at V came to 3 bases and at J to 4 bases, leaving 5 bases not matched to a gene. This chain's CDR3 is CAISDSRTSGGETQYF. CDR3 sequence (DNA): TGTGCCATCAGTGATTCTCGGACTAGCGGGGGAGAGACCCAGTACTTC.

This clonotype was seen many times. The V and J genes are TRBV13 and TRBJ2-3; the match to TRBD2 covers 8 bases. Germline V gene data show CDR1 as PRHDT and CDR2 as FYEKMQ (reference sequence). There are 14 residues in the CDR3. The trim removed 4 bases at V and 3 bases at J, leaving 3 bases unmatched. CDR3 nucleotides: TGTGCCAGCAGCTACAGCGGGGGAACAGATACGCAGTATTTT. This codes for CASSYSGGTDTQYF.

The chain recombines TRBV5-4 with TRBJ2-3; 9 bases fit TRBD2. The CDR3 spans 16 residues. V gave up 2 bases and J gave up 6 bases; unmatched junction bases: 10. CDR1 and CDR2 (germline): SGHNT, YYREEE (reference sequence). The CDR3 region has the DNA TGTGCCAGCAGCTTCCCGAGCGGGGGGATGTGGGATACGCAGTATTTT. Protein: CASSFPSGGMWDTQYF.

This clonotype was seen only a few times. The CDR3 sequence: CAITPGLAFNEQFF. The CDR3 DNA reads as TGTGCCATCACCCCGGGGCTAGCGTTCAATGAGCAGTTCTTC. This chain links TRBV10-3 with TRBJ2-1; the D gene is possibly TRBD2 (6 bases). Germline V lookup: CDR1 ENHRY, CDR2 SYGVKD. The V gene lost 7 bases and the J gene lost 6 bases, with 16 bases spanning the gap. The CDR3 is made up of 14 amino acids.

This clonotype was observed many times. This chain connects TRBV24-1 to TRBJ2-3; 9 bases map to TRBD2. The germline gives CDR1 KGHDR, CDR2 SFDVKD. V trimming: 2 bases; J trimming: 0 bases; junction bases outside the gene matches: 8. The CDR3 loop spans 18 amino acids. The CDR3: CATSDSDYAGGSTDTQYF. The DNA for the CDR3 is TGTGCCACCAGTGATTCGGACTACGCGGGAGGGAGCACAGATACGCAGTATTTT.